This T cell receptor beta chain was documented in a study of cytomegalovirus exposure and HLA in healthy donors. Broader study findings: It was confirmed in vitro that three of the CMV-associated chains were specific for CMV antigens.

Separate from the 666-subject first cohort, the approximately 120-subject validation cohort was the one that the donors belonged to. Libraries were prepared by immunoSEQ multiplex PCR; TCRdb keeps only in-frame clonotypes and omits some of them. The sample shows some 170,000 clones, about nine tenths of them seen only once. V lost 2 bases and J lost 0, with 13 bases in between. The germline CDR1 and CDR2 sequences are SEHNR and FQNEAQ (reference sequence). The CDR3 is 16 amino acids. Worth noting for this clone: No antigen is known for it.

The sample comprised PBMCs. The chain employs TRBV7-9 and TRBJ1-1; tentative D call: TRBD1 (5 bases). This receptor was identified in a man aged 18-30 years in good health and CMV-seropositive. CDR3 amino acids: CASSLMDGGMNTEAFF. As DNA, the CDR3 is TGTGCCAGCAGCTTAATGGACGGGGGGATGAACACTGAAGCTTTCTTT.